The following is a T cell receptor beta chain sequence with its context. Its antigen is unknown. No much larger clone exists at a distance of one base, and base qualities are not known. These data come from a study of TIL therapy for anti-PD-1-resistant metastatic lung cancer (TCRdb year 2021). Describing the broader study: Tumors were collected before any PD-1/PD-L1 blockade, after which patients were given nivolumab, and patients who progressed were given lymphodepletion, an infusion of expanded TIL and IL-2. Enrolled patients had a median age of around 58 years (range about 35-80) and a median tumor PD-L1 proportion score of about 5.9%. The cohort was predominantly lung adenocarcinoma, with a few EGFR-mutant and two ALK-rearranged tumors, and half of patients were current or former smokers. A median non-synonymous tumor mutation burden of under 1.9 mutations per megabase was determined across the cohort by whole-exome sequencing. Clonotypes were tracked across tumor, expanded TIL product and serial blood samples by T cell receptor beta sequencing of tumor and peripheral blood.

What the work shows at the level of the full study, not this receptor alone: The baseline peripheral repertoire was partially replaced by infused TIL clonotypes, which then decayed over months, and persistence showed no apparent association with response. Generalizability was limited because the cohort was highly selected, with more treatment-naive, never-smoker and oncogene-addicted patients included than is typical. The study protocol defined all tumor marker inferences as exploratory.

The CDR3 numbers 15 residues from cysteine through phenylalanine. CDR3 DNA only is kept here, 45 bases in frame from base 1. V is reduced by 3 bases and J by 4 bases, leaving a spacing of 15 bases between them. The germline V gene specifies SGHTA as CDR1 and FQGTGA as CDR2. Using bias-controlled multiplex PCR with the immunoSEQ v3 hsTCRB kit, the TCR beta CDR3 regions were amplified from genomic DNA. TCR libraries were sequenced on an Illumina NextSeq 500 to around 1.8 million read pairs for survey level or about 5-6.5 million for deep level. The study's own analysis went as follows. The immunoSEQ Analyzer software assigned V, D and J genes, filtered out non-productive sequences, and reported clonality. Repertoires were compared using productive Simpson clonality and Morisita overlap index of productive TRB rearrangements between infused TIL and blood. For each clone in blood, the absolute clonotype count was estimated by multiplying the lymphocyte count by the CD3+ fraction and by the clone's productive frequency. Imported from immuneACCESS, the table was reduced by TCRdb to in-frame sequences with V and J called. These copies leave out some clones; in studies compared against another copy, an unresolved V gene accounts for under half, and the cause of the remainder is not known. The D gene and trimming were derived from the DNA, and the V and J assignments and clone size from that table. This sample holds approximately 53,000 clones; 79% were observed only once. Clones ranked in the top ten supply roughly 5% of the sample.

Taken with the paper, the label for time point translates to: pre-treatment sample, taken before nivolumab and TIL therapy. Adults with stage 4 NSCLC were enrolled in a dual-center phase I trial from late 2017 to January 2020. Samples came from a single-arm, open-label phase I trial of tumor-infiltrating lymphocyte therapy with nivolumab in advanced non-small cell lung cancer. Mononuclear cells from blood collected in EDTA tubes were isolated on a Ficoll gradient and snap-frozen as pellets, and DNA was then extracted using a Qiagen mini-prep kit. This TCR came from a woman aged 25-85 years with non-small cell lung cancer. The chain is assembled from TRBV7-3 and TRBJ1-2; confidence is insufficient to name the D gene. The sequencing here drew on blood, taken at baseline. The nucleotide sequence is TGTGCCAGCAGCTTTACTAGGGTGGCCTCCTATGGCTACACCTTC. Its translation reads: CASSFTRVASYGYTF.